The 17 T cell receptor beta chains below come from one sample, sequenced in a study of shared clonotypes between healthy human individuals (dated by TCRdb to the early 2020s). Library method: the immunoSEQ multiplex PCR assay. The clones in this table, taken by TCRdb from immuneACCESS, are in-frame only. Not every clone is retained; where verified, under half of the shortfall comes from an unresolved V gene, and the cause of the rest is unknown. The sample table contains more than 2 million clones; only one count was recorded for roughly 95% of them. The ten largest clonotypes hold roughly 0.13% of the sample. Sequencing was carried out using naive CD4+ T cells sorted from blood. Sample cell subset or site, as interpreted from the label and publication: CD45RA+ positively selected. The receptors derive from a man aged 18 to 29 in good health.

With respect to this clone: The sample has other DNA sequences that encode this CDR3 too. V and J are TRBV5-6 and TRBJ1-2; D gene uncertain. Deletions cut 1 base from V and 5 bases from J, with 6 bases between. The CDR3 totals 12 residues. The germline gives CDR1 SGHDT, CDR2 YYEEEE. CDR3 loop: CASSLSGYGYTF. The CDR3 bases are TGTGCCAGCAGCTTGAGTGGGTATGGCTACACCTTC.

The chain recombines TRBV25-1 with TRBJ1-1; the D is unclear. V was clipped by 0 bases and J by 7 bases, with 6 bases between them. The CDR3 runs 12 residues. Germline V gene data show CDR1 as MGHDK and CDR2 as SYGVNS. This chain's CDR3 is CASSEYRNEAFF. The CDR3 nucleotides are TGTGCCAGCAGTGAATACAGAAATGAAGCTTTCTTT.

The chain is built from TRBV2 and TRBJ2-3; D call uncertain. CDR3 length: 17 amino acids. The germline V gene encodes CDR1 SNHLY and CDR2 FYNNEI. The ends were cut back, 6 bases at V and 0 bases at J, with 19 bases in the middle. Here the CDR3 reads CASRKNSPVSSTDTQYF. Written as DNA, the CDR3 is TGTGCCAGCAGAAAAAACTCACCAGTTTCTAGCACAGATACGCAGTATTTT.

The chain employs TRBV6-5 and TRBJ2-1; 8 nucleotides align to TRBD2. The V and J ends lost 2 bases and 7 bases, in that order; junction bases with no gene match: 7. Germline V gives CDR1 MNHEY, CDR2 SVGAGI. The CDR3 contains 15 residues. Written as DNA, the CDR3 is TGTGCCAGCAGTTACCAGCGGGGGCCTGGTAATGAGCAGTTCTTC. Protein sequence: CASSYQRGPGNEQFF.

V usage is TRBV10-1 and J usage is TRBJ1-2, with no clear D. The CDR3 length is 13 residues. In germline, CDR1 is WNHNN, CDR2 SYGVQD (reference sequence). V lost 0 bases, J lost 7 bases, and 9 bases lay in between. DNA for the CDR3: TGCGCCAGCAGTGAGTCGATTTCGGGTGGCTACACCTTC. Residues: CASSESISGGYTF.

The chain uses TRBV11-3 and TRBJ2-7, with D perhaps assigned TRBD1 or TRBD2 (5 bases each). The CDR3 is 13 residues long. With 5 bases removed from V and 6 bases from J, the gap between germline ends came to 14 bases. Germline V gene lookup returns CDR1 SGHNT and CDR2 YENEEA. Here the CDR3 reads CASSRPPGTEQYF. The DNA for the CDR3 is TGTGCCAGCAGCCGTCCCCCAGGGACCGAGCAGTACTTC.

CDR3 protein: CAIRTTASGSSEQYF. CDR3 in DNA: TGTGCCATCAGGACTACGGCTAGCGGGAGTTCCGAGCAGTACTTC. The rearrangement uses TRBV10-3 and TRBJ2-7; TRBD2 matches at 10 bases. CDR3 length: 15 residues. Per germline, CDR1 ENHRY and CDR2 SYGVKD. With V trimmed by 6 bases and J by 6 bases, 11 bases remained unmatched.

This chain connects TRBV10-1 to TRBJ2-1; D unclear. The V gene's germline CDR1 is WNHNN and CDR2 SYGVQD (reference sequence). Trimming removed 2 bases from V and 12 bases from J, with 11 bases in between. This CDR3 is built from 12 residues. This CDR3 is CASSEELQGQFF. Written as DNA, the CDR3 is TGCGCCAGCAGTGAGGAGTTGCAAGGGCAGTTCTTC.

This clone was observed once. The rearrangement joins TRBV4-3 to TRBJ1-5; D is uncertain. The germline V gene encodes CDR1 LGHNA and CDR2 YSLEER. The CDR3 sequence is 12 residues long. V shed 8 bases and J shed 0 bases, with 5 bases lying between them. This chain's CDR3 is CASPGSNQPQHF. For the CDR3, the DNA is TGCGCCAGCCCCGGTAGCAATCAGCCCCAGCATTTT.

The DNA of the CDR3 is TGTGCCATCAGTGTTAGTAGCGGGAATTGGAACATTCAGTACTTC. Its protein product is CAISVSSGNWNIQYF. This chain connects TRBV10-3 to TRBJ2-4; 8 nucleotides agree with TRBD2. V lost 4 bases to trimming and J lost 7 bases; unmatched junction nucleotides: 9. This CDR3 spans 15 amino acids. Germline lookup yields CDR1 ENHRY and CDR2 SYGVKD.

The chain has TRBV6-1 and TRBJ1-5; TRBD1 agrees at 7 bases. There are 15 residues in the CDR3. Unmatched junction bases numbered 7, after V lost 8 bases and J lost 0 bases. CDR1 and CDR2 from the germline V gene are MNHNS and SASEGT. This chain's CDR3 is CASSGQSNSNQPQHF. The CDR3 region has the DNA TGTGCCAGCTCGGGACAGTCAAATAGCAATCAGCCCCAGCATTTT.

The CDR3: CASSLPSSPLHF. In DNA form, the CDR3 reads TGTGCCAGCAGCTTACCGAGTTCACCCCTCCACTTT. The gene calls are TRBV11-1 and TRBJ1-6; D is undetermined. Per the germline V gene, CDR1 is SGHAT and CDR2 is FQDESV (reference sequence). The ends were cut back, 2 bases at V and 9 bases at J, with 5 bases in the middle. The CDR3 loop spans 12 amino acids.

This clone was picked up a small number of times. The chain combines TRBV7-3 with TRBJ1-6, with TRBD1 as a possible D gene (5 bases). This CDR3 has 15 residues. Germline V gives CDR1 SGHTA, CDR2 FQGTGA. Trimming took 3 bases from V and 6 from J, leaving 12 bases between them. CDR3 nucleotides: TGTGCCAGCAGCTTTTCGGGGACGGGTAATTCACCCCTCCACTTT. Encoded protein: CASSFSGTGNSPLHF. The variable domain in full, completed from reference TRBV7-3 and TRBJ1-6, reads GAGVSQTPSNKVTEKGKYVELRCDPISGHTALYWYRQSLGQGPEFLIYFQGTGAADDSGLPNDRFFAVRPEGSVSTLKIQRTERGDSAVYLCASSFSGTGNSPLHFGNGTRLTVT.

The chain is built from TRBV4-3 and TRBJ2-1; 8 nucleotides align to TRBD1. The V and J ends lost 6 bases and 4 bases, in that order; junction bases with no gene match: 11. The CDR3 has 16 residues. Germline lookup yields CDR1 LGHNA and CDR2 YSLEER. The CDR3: CASRVVPQGDYNEQFF. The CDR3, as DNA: TGCGCCAGCAGGGTAGTACCACAGGGGGATTACAATGAGCAGTTCTTC.

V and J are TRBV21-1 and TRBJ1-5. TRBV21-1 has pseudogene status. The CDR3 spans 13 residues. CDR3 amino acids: CASSNRGNQPQHF. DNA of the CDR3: TGTGCCAGCAGCAATAGGGGCAATCAGCCCCAGCATTTT.

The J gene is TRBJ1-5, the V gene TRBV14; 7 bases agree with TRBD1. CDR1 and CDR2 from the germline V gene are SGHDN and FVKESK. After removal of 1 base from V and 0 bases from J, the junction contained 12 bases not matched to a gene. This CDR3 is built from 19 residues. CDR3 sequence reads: CASSQVRGRGCYSNQPQHF. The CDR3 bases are TGTGCCAGCAGCCAAGTTCGGGGCAGGGGGTGTTATAGCAATCAGCCCCAGCATTTT.

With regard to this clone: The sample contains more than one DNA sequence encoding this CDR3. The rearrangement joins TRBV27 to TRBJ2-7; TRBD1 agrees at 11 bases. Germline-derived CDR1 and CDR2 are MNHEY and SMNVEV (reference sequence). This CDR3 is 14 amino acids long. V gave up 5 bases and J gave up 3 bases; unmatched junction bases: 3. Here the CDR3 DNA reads TGTGCCAGCAGTCCCGGGACAGGGGGCTACGAGCAGTACTTC. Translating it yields CASSPGTGGYEQYF.